This T cell receptor beta chain is drawn from a study of T cell repertoires in cytomegalovirus infection. Looking at the study overall: It can be stated that public TCR beta signatures indicated CMV infection as well as a matching HLA type. Findings of the study overall: HLA-C-restricted CMV-specific TCR beta clonotypes were dominant in the ex vivo response. Cumulative frequency of public TCR beta families picked out carriers of CMV plus the relevant HLA.

The CDR3 sequence is 16 residues long. Trimming took off 3 bases at V and 1 base at J, with 13 bases between the two ends. Germline-derived CDR1 and CDR2 are SGHTA and FQGTGA. A single record per CDR3 protein comes from TCRdb applying MiXCR to the reads. This table holds 480,000 or so distinct CDR3 sequences, about 11% found once. This clonotype was counted many times. Its matching antigen is unknown. The chain links TRBV7-3 to TRBJ1-3, with TRBD1 as a possible D gene (5 bases). The receptor's source is a human donor in good health (CMV status not recorded). Some clones in this sample may be carry-over from other donors' samples. Sequenced input: PBMCs. CDR3 DNA: TGTGCCAGCAGCTTGGGACGGGGTCCATCTGGAAACACCATATATTTT. Translated, it gives CASSLGRGPSGNTIYF.